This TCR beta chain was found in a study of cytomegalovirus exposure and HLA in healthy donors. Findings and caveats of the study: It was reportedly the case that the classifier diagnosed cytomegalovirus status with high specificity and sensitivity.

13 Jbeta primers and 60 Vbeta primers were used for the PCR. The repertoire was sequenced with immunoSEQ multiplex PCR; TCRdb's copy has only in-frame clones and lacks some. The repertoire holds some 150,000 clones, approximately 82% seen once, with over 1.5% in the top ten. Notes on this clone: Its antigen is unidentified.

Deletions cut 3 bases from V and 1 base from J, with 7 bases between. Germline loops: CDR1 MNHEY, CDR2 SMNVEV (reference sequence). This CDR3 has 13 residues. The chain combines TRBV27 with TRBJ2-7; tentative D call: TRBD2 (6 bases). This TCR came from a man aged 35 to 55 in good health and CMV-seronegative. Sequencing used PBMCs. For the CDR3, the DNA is TGTGCCAGCAGTTTGGGGAGGTCCTACGAGCAGTACTTC. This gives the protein CASSLGRSYEQYF.